Reported below is one TCR beta chain. Its antigen is not known. At the DNA level, this CDR3 is encoded by other sequences in the same sample as well. The donors, healthy adults who were HIV-negative, had experienced no recent acute infections or vaccinations. The data were taken from a study of shared clonotypes between healthy human individuals. J gave up 0 bases and V 4 bases, and 3 bases lay outside the gene matches. The CDR3 sequence is 15 residues long. Germline V lookup: CDR1 SGHRS, CDR2 YFSETQ. Replicate PCRs from sorted subsets contained about 0.2 ug DNA, which is 31,000 or so T cell genomes. Only in-frame clones appear in the TCRdb table, and some are missing; sequencing was by immunoSEQ multiplex PCR. The table records about 1.1 million clones, around 82% of them present only once. Study conclusions and caveats: Some naive CD4 clonotypes, 4% to 6%, turned up in common across a handful of donors.

The sequence was collected from a young man in good health. Some clones in this sample may be carry-over from other donors' samples. The sample consisted of memory CD4+ T cells from PBMCs. The subset here: CD45RA-negative fraction. V gene TRBV5-1 combines with J gene TRBJ2-7; 11 bases map to TRBD1. CDR3 protein: CASSPGTGGSYEQYF. In DNA form, the CDR3 reads TGCGCCAGCAGCCCCGGGACAGGGGGCTCCTACGAGCAGTACTTC.